The present T cell receptor (beta chain) was sequenced within a study of shared clonotypes between healthy human individuals. Overall study context: Researchers assigned three CD4 naive, three CD4 memory, two CD8 naive and one CD8 memory plate to each donor. Study conclusions and caveats: Naive subsets tended to show greater estimated richness than memory subsets.

V was pared by 4 bases and J by 6 bases, with 6 bases of the junction left unmatched. This CDR3 comprises 14 residues. Germline values: CDR1 SGHRS, CDR2 YFSETQ. Worth noting for this clone: What it recognizes is unknown. Other nucleotide sequences in the sample specify the same CDR3.

Original methodology: ImmunoSEQ output lacked quality scores and full-length reads, limiting matched filtering. Libraries were prepared by immunoSEQ multiplex PCR; TCRdb keeps only in-frame clonotypes and omits some of them. Clone size and V and J calls were adopted from that table, with D and trimming inferred from the DNA. The profile shows around 2.5 million clones, approximately 94% of them singletons. Every contributor of samples was a Caucasian grown-up residing in Nashville, Tennessee. This TCR was sampled from a man aged 18 to 29 in good health. Some clones in this sample may be carry-over from other donors' samples. The chain links TRBV5-1 to TRBJ2-2, with 7 bases identical to TRBD1. The sample comprised naive CD4+ T cells from PBMCs. The subset: CD45RA+ positively selected. CDR3 coding DNA: TGCGCCAGCAGCCTCCTCCAGGGGGCCGGGGAGCTGTTTTTT. This translates into CASSLLQGAGELFF.